The 5 T cell receptor beta chains below were found in one sample sequenced in a study of blood T cell repertoires in COVID-19. TCRdb's copy holds only in-frame clones and misses some; the assay was immunoSEQ multiplex PCR. The data hold more than 250,000 clones, with about 87% observed a single time. Sequencing used PBMCs or T cells enriched from blood (not recorded which). The receptor source for this set is a woman in her 30s who had recovered from COVID-19.

This chain connects TRBV5-1 to TRBJ1-2; 10 nucleotides match TRBD1. Trimming took 0 bases from V and 3 from J; bases not matched to a gene: 2. Per the germline V gene, CDR1 is SGHRS and CDR2 is YFSETQ. This CDR3 spans 15 amino acids. CDR3 region: CASSLGTGGDYGYTF. The CDR3 region has the DNA TGCGCCAGCAGCTTGGGGACAGGGGGTGACTATGGCTACACCTTC.

The chain has TRBV3-1 (or the pseudogene TRBV3-2) and TRBJ1-2, with 7 nucleotides matching TRBD1. Germline trimming cut 8 bases from V and 0 bases from J; bases unmatched to any gene: 9. CDR1 and CDR2 (germline): LGHDT, YNNKEL (reference sequence). This CDR3 is built from 15 residues. The CDR3 nucleotides are TGTGCCAGCGGAACAGGGGCTCAAGCTAACTATGGCTACACCTTC. This encodes CASGTGAQANYGYTF.

The J gene is TRBJ2-5, the V gene TRBV9, with TRBD2 as a possible D gene (5 bases). Germline V lookup: CDR1 SGDLS, CDR2 YYNGEE. V dropped 1 base and J dropped 1 base, with 11 bases sitting between them. This CDR3 region has 15 residues. The CDR3 sequence: CASSVRGPGQETQYF. CDR3 DNA sequence: TGTGCCAGCAGCGTACGGGGTCCGGGCCAAGAGACCCAGTACTTC.

This chain links TRBV29-1 with TRBJ1-1, with 10 bases aligning to TRBD1. The germline gives CDR1 SQVTM, CDR2 ANQGSEA. Trimming took 6 bases from V and 7 from J; bases not matched to a gene: 5. The CDR3 runs 12 residues. The CDR3 region is CSVRQGASEAFF. DNA of the CDR3: TGCAGCGTGAGACAGGGGGCTAGTGAAGCTTTCTTT.

The chain joins TRBV5-5 to TRBJ2-2, with 7 bases that match TRBD1. CDR3 length: 13 amino acids. Trimming removed 1 base from V and 6 bases from J; junction bases left unmatched: 0. Germline loops: CDR1 SGHKS, CDR2 YYEKEE (reference sequence). The CDR3 protein is CASSLTGAGELFF. As DNA, the CDR3 is TGTGCCAGCAGCTTGACAGGGGCCGGGGAGCTGTTTTTT.